This T cell receptor beta chain stems from a study of blood T cell repertoires in COVID-19. CDR3 length: 14 residues. Trimming removed 2 bases from V and 8 bases from J, with 15 bases in between. The germline CDR1 and CDR2 sequences are SEHNR and FQNEAQ (reference sequence). Sequencing used immunoSEQ multiplex PCR; TCRdb keeps in-frame clones, though not all of them. The sample includes around 400,000 clones, approximately 89% seen only once; the top ten take 0.8% to 0.9%. V gene TRBV7-9 combines with J gene TRBJ1-2, with D maybe TRBD1 (6 bases). This receptor was taken from a middle-aged woman who had been exposed to COVID-19. The source material was PBMCs or T cells enriched from blood (not recorded which). The chain's CDR3 is CASSLSPGAQGYTF. DNA for the CDR3: TGTGCCAGCAGCTTAAGCCCAGGGGCGCAGGGCTACACCTTC.